Below, 27 T cell receptor beta chains from the same sample are listed, as sequenced in a study of blood T cell repertoires in COVID-19. Clones were read by immunoSEQ multiplex PCR, and TCRdb kept only the in-frame ones, dropping some. The sample yields about 17,000 clones, about nine tenths seen once. Sequenced material: peripheral blood. Source of these receptors: a man in his fifties with active COVID-19.

The chain uses TRBV19 and TRBJ2-1; 12 bases match TRBD2. Trimming at V came to 6 bases and at J to 4 bases, leaving 1 base not matched to a gene. The germline CDR1 and CDR2 sequences are LNHDA and SQIVND (reference sequence). This CDR3 has 14 residues. The CDR3 DNA is TGTGCCAGTAGGACTAGCGGGAGTTACAATGAGCAGTTCTTC. Translating gives CASRTSGSYNEQFF.

V and J are TRBV11-3 and TRBJ1-1; 7 nucleotides align to TRBD1. The CDR3 is 15 residues long. The germline V gene encodes CDR1 SGHNT and CDR2 YENEEA. Losses at the gene ends were 5 bases for V and 1 base for J; bases not matched to a gene: 7. The CDR3 region has the DNA TGTGCCAGCAGCAAAGGGGGCGGTCAGAACACTGAAGCTTTCTTT. Protein: CASSKGGGQNTEAFF.

The J gene is TRBJ2-3, the V gene TRBV11-3; weak D call: TRBD1 (6 bases). Trimming took 4 bases from V and 0 from J, leaving 11 bases between them. Germline loops: CDR1 SGHNT, CDR2 YENEEA. CDR3 length: 15 residues. This CDR3 is CASSYQTGSTDTQYF. In DNA, the CDR3 is TGTGCCAGCAGCTACCAGACAGGAAGCACAGATACGCAGTATTTT.

The chain recombines TRBV6-2 or TRBV6-3 with TRBJ2-7; 8 bases fit TRBD1. Losses at the gene ends were 0 bases for V and 0 bases for J; bases not matched to a gene: 7. Germline V CDR1 and CDR2: MNHEY, SVGEGT. This CDR3 spans 17 amino acids. The CDR3 bases are TGTGCCAGCAGTTACTCGTTGGACAGGGAAAACTCCTACGAGCAGTACTTC. It translates to CASSYSLDRENSYEQYF.

The rearrangement uses TRBV6-6 and TRBJ2-6, with TRBD1 matching over 11 bases. The J segment lost 4 bases and the V segment lost 7 bases, leaving 6 bases of the junction unmatched. CDR3 length: 16 amino acids. Germline V gene sequence: CDR1 MNHNY, CDR2 SVGAGI (reference sequence). The CDR3 nucleotides are TGTGCCAGCACCTTGGACAGGGGGCGAGGGGCCAACGTCCTGACTTTC. Amino acid sequence: CASTLDRGRGANVLTF.

V gene TRBV27 combines with J gene TRBJ2-1, with TRBD2 matching over 12 bases. The CDR3 covers 14 residues. Trimming took 4 bases from V and 11 from J; bases not matched to a gene: 6. The germline CDR1 and CDR2 sequences are MNHEY and SMNVEV (reference sequence). The CDR3 sequence: CASSSLTSGSKQFF. The DNA of the CDR3 is TGTGCCAGCAGTTCGTTGACTAGCGGGAGTAAGCAGTTCTTC.

The rearrangement uses TRBV10-2 and TRBJ2-1, with 10 positions matching TRBD2. This CDR3 is 14 amino acids long. Trimming took 8 bases from V and 6 from J; bases not matched to a gene: 7. In germline, CDR1 is WSHSY, CDR2 SAAADI. CDR3 coding DNA: TGCGCCAGCTCCTTAGCGGGAGGTCGCAATGAGCAGTTCTTC. It translates to CASSLAGGRNEQFF.

This clone was recorded only once. V and J are TRBV10-3 and TRBJ1-3; the D is unclear. The V gene's germline CDR1 is ENHRY and CDR2 SYGVKD. This CDR3 spans 16 amino acids. Trimming cost V 10 bases and J 0 bases, with 19 bases left between them. The CDR3 DNA sequence: TGTGCCAGCAAAAGACTCCCAGAAAGCTCTGGAAACACCATATATTTT. Encoded protein: CASKRLPESSGNTIYF.

The rearrangement uses TRBV3-1 (or the pseudogene TRBV3-2) and TRBJ1-2, with 7 bases identical to TRBD1. CDR3 length: 12 amino acids. CDR1 LGHDT and CDR2 YNNKEL come from the germline V gene (reference sequence). Trimming took 4 bases from V and 8 from J; bases not matched to a gene: 4. CDR3 DNA sequence: TGTGCCAGCAGCCGCGGGACAGTGGGCTACACCTTC. This codes for CASSRGTVGYTF.

The CDR3 region has the DNA TGCGCCAGCAGCCAAGATTACATTAATAGCAATCAGCCCCAGCATTTT. Its protein is CASSQDYINSNQPQHF. The rearrangement links TRBV4-3 to TRBJ1-5, with D uncertain. Trimming removed 0 bases from V and 0 bases from J, with 9 bases in between. Germline V gives CDR1 LGHNA, CDR2 YSLEER. This CDR3 has 16 residues.

The chain couples TRBV9 to TRBJ1-2; 12 nucleotides align to TRBD1. The germline V gene encodes CDR1 SGDLS and CDR2 YYNGEE. Trimming at V came to 3 bases and at J to 3 bases, leaving 6 bases not matched to a gene. CDR3 length equals 16 residues. The CDR3 sequence: CASSGPGTGGHYGYTF. DNA for the CDR3: TGTGCCAGCAGCGGTCCCGGGACAGGGGGCCACTATGGCTACACCTTC.

The chain combines TRBV27 with TRBJ1-1; D is ambiguous. V was pared by 3 bases and J by 1 base, with 6 bases between. Germline CDR1 reads MNHEY; CDR2 reads SMNVEV (reference sequence). The CDR3 is 13 residues long. The chain's CDR3 is CASSFRQNTEAFF. In DNA form, the CDR3 reads TGTGCCAGCAGTTTCAGACAGAACACTGAAGCTTTCTTT.

V is TRBV30 and J is TRBJ2-1, with 13 bases identical to TRBD2. Germline V CDR1 and CDR2: GTSNPN, SVGIG (reference sequence). The CDR3 sequence is 15 residues long. Trimming took 2 bases from V and 13 from J; bases not matched to a gene: 11. The CDR3 reads CAWSWTSGSQSIQFF. The CDR3 nucleotides are TGTGCCTGGAGTTGGACTAGCGGGAGTCAAAGTATCCAGTTCTTC.

In the case of this clone: No conserved phenylalanine or tryptophan is present at the end of the CDR3, so a read error is the likely explanation. No DNA is shown, since the ends of the CDR3 on it are uncertain; the CDR3 is the one TCRdb lists. This rearrangement joins TRBV28 to TRBJ1-1; TRBD1 is the table's D call and was not checked against the DNA. A total of 11 residues make up the CDR3, ends included. CDR1 MDHEN and CDR2 SYDVKM come from the germline V gene. CDR3 protein: CASSLYWAFDL.

V usage is TRBV11-2 and J usage is TRBJ2-1; 9 bases are a match to TRBD2. This CDR3 has 16 residues. V dropped 1 base and J dropped 4; count of bases not matched to a gene: 5. CDR1 is SGHAT, CDR2 FQNNGV, per germline. In DNA, the CDR3 is TGTGCCAGCAGCTTAGCAGGTAGCGGGAGTTACAATGAGCAGTTCTTC. This sequence encodes CASSLAGSGSYNEQFF. Variable domain in full (rest from reference TRBV11-2 and TRBJ2-1): EAGVAQSPRYKIIEKRQSVAFWCNPISGHATLYWYQQILGQGPKLLIQFQNNGVVDDSQLPKDRFSAERLKGVDSTLKIQPAKLEDSAVYLCASSLAGSGSYNEQFFGPGTRLTVL.

The chain couples TRBV7-9 to TRBJ2-5; 7 positions agree with TRBD1. The CDR3 consists of 14 residues. Germline CDR1 is SEHNR and CDR2 is FQNEAQ (reference sequence). Trimming took 5 bases from V and 2 from J; bases not matched to a gene: 5. CDR3 region: CASSPRDSQETQYF. The CDR3 DNA is TGTGCCAGCAGCCCCCGGGACAGTCAAGAGACCCAGTACTTC.

The CDR3 here is CASSQPMVPRLEQYF. CDR3 nucleotide sequence: TGTGCCAGCAGCCAACCGATGGTCCCTCGGTTGGAGCAGTACTTC. V and J are TRBV14 and TRBJ2-7; D gene ambiguous. This CDR3 region has 15 residues. V was cut by 2 bases and J by 7 bases, with 18 bases left in between. CDR1 SGHDN and CDR2 FVKESK come from the germline V gene.

This clone occurred once. J is TRBJ2-1 and V is TRBV5-1; TRBD2 matches at 7 bases. This CDR3 is 14 amino acids long. V lost 3 bases and J lost 4; bases outside the gene matches: 4. The germline CDR1 and CDR2 sequences are SGHRS and YFSETQ. The CDR3 loop is CASSSAGGYNEQFF. The CDR3, as DNA: TGCGCCAGCAGCTCTGCCGGGGGGTACAATGAGCAGTTCTTC.

The genes are TRBV9 and TRBJ2-2; 8 bases are a match to TRBD2. The germline CDR1 and CDR2 sequences are SGDLS and YYNGEE. The CDR3 sequence is 17 residues long. J gave up 7 bases and V 1 base, and 12 bases lay outside the gene matches. In DNA, the CDR3 is TGTGCCAGCAGCGTAAGAGGGACTAGAATGGTGAACGGGGAGCTGTTTTTT. Amino acid sequence: CASSVRGTRMVNGELFF.

This clone appeared a few times. The chain employs TRBV24-1 and TRBJ2-1; 12 bases map to TRBD2. This CDR3 is 18 amino acids long. The V segment lost 4 bases and the J segment 10 bases; nucleotides outside the gene matches: 16. Germline CDR1 reads KGHDR; CDR2 reads SFDVKD. As DNA, the CDR3 is TGTGCCACCAGTGACTCCGGGACTAGCGGGCCCCGGGCGTGGGAGCAGTTCTTC. Translating gives CATSDSGTSGPRAWEQFF.

V is TRBV4-1 and J is TRBJ1-1, with D unresolved. V was shortened by 0 bases and J by 1 base, with 6 bases between the two germline ends. Per the germline V gene, CDR1 is MGHRA and CDR2 is YSYEKL. The CDR3 is 14 amino acids. The CDR3 sequence is CASSQDSGNTEAFF. CDR3 DNA sequence: TGCGCCAGCAGCCAAGATTCAGGGAACACTGAAGCTTTCTTT.

The V gene is TRBV4-2, the J gene TRBJ2-7; 8 nucleotides agree with TRBD1. Germline V gene lookup returns CDR1 LGHNA and CDR2 YNFKEQ. This CDR3 contains 16 residues. J gave up 3 bases and V 4 bases, and 11 bases lay outside the gene matches. The CDR3 is CASSPERTGKFYEQYF. The DNA for the CDR3 is TGTGCCAGCAGCCCGGAAAGGACAGGGAAATTCTACGAGCAGTACTTC.

The genes are TRBV19 and TRBJ2-1, with D possibly matching TRBD2 (6 bases). Trimming took 3 bases from V and 3 from J, leaving 9 bases between them. Germline-derived CDR1 and CDR2 are LNHDA and SQIVND (reference sequence). This CDR3 has 14 amino acids. The CDR3 reads CASSIPGVYNEQFF. The CDR3 DNA sequence: TGTGCCAGTAGTATTCCGGGAGTCTACAATGAGCAGTTCTTC.

This CDR3 reads CASRLLTGNYGYTF. In nucleotides, the CDR3 is TGTGCCAGCAGACTTCTTACAGGGAACTATGGCTACACCTTC. This rearrangement joins TRBV6-5 to TRBJ1-2; possible D gene TRBD1, 6 bases. This CDR3 contains 14 residues. Germline assignment: CDR1 MNHEY and CDR2 SVGAGI. Deletions cut 6 bases from V and 2 bases from J, with 13 bases between.

The CDR3 nucleotides are TGTGCCAGTAGTATTGACAGTTACACAGATACGCAGTATTTT. Amino acid sequence: CASSIDSYTDTQYF. The chain carries TRBV19 and TRBJ2-3; maybe TRBD1 (5 bases). V lost 3 bases and J lost 2, with 9 bases in between. The V gene's germline CDR1 is LNHDA and CDR2 SQIVND (reference sequence). CDR3 length: 14 amino acids.

V gene TRBV15 combines with J gene TRBJ1-1; 7 bases map to TRBD1. This CDR3 is built from 15 residues. Germline-derived CDR1 and CDR2 are LNHNV and YYDKDF (reference sequence). The ends lost 8 bases at V and 5 bases at J; junction bases unmatched: 14. CDR3 residues: CATRPGQTFRTEAFF. CDR3 coding DNA: TGTGCCACCCGACCGGGACAGACCTTTAGGACTGAAGCTTTCTTT.

The chain employs TRBV18 and TRBJ1-2; 8 bases are a match to TRBD1. Germline V lookup: CDR1 KGHSH, CDR2 LQKENI. The trim removed 5 bases at V and 8 bases at J, leaving 7 bases unmatched. The CDR3 contains 13 residues. CDR3 nucleotide sequence: TGTGCCAGCTCAATGCAGGGGGCGGAGGGCTACACCTTC. Protein: CASSMQGAEGYTF.